This T cell receptor (beta chain) was obtained from a study of regulatory dendritic cells for organ transplantation (dated by TCRdb to about 2017). Notes on the research overall: Monocytes were cultured with vitamin D3 on days 0 and 4 and with IL-10 on day 4 to generate regulatory dendritic cells. On day 6, LPS was added to the DC cultures to test how the DCs responded to a strong maturation-inducing agent. Before and after allostimulation with regulatory or mature dendritic cells, TCRbeta repertoires were sequenced from sorted naive and memory CD4+ and CD8+ T cells.

Multiplexed two-step PCR with Vbeta-specific forward primers and Jbeta-specific reverse primers was used to amplify TCRbeta CDR3 regions. TCRbeta libraries were sequenced on an Illumina instrument through the immunoSEQ service. The paper's processing steps were these. IMGT annotation was used to assign V, D and J genes, and synthetic CDR3 analogues were used to correct counts for multiplex PCR bias. In the immunoSEQ Analyzer, repertoire clonality was calculated as one minus the normalized Shannon entropy. Clonal expansion was defined using Fisher's exact test with Benjamini-Hochberg false discovery rate control and a two-tailed threshold of P<0.01. Drawn from immuneACCESS, this table holds only the in-frame rearrangements with V and J called that TCRdb kept. Clones are partly lost; checked studies trace under half to an unresolved V gene and leave the rest unexplained. Clonal size and the V and J genes are those of that table, whereas D and trimming came from the DNA. This sample has roughly 20,000 clones in its table, and around 86% of those were observed once. The ten most abundant clones make up under 0.3% of the sample.

Sorted T cell subsets were CFSE-labeled and co-cultured for around five days with allogeneic regulatory or mature dendritic cells at a 1:10 DC:T ratio. Naive T cells were sorted as CD45RA+ and memory T cells as CD45RO+ CD4+ or CD8+ cells by FACS. T cells for TCR sequencing came from a couple of healthy control subjects. Genomic DNA was extracted with the Qiagen DNeasy Blood & Tissue Kit. Summary of the overall study and its limitations: Among the resting subsets, memory CD8+ T cells contained the most alloreactive TCR clonotypes. Sequencing was done in only two subjects, and the authors reported considerable heterogeneity between individuals in the alloreactive memory CD8+ T cell pool. Naive CD4+ and CD8+ T cells showed highly diverse repertoires, whereas memory cells were less diverse and memory CD8+ cells were the most oligoclonal. Expansion of memory CD8+ clones was induced by allostimulation in both subjects, but more limited expansion appeared to be induced by regulatory dendritic cells than by mature dendritic cells.

Turning to this clone: The target of this receptor is not known. No per-base quality is available; no much larger clone lies one base away.

From a lookup of the germline V gene, CDR1 and CDR2 are SGHTA and FQGTGA. From the cysteine through the phenylalanine, the CDR3 covers 13 amino acids. The only DNA kept is the CDR3, 39 bases in frame from the first base. V is shortened by 0 bases, J by 4 bases, and the region joining them spans 6 bases. Sequenced sample: naive CD4+ T cells from blood cultured with dendritic cells. According to the study, the label for this sample's cell subset or site signals: CD45RA+ naive T cells. Recombination linked TRBV7-3 to TRBJ1-1, with no D gene named confidently. The receptor was derived from a human donor in good health. In nucleotide form, the sequence is TGTGCCAGCAGCTTAACTATGACCACTGAAGCTTTCTTT. It specifies CASSLTMTTEAFF.